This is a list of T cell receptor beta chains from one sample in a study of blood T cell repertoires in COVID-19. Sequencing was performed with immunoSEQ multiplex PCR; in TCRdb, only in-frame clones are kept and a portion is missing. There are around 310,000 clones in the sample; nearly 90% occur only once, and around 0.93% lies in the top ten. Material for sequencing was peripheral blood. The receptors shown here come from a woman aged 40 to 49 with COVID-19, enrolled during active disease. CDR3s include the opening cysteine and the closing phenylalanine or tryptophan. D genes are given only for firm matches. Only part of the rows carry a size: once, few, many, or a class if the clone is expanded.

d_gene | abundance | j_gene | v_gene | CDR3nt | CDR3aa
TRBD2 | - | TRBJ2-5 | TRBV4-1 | TGCGCCAGCAGCCAAGAGCCTAGCGGGAGGGGACAAGAGACCCAGTACTTC | CASSQEPSGRGQETQYF
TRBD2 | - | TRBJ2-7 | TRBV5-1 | TGCGCCAGCAGCTTGGTCTCTAGCGGGAGTTACGAGCAGTACTTC | CASSLVSSGSYEQYF
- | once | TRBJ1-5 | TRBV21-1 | TGTGCCAGCAGCAAAAAGGGGATGCGTAACAGAAGGCATAGCAATCAGCCCCAGCATTTT | CASSKKGMRNRRHSNQPQHF
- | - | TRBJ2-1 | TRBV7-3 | TGTGCCAGCAGCCCCCGACTGCACAATGAGCAGTTCTTC | CASSPRLHNEQFF
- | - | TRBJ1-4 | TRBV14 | TGTGCCAGCAGCTATCAGGCGGGGATAGGAGAAAAACTGTTTTTT | CASSYQAGIGEKLFF
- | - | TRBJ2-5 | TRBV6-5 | TGTGCCAGCGATACAGGGTGGGAGACCCAGTACTTC | CASDTGWETQYF
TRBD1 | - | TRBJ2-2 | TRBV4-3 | TGCGCCAGCAGCTTTTTCGACAGGGGCACCGGGGAGCTGTTTTTT | CASSFFDRGTGELFF
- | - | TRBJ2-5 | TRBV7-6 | TGTGCCAGCAGTTCTTTGCGGCAAGAGACCCAGTACTTC | CASSSLRQETQYF
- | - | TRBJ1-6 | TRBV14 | TGTGCCAGCAGCCACCACAACAGGGATCGGCGTTCACCCCTCCACTTT | CASSHHNRDRRSPLHF
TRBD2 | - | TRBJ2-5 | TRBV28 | TGTGCCAGCAGCCTAGCGGGAAGACTGGGGGAGACCCAGTACTTC | CASSLAGRLGETQYF
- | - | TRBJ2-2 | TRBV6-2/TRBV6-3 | TGTGCCAGCAGTTACGGAGATTCCGGGGAGCTGTTTTTT | CASSYGDSGELFF
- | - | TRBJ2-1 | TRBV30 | TGTGCCTGGAGTCCCTGGGGTAGCGGAGAATTTTACAATGAGCAGTTCTTC | CAWSPWGSGEFYNEQFF
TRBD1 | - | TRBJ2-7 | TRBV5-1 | TGCGCCAGCAGCCGTGGGACAGGGGGCGATTACGGCTACGAGCAGTACTTC | CASSRGTGGDYGYEQYF
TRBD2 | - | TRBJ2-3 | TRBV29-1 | TGCAGCGGGACTAGCGGGGGAGGAGATACGCAGTATTTT | CSGTSGGGDTQYF
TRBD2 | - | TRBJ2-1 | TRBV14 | TGTGCCAGCAGCCCCTGGACTAGCGGACATACCTACAATGAGCAGTTCTTC | CASSPWTSGHTYNEQFF
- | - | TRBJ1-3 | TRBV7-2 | TGTGCCAGCAGCTTAGGAAGCCCGGGAAACACCATATATTTT | CASSLGSPGNTIYF
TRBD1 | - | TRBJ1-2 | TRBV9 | TGTGCCAGCAGTCACACACCCGGGACAGGGGACGGCTACACCTTC | CASSHTPGTGDGYTF
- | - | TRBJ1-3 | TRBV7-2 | TGTGCCAGCAGCTTAGACCGTCCGGGCTCTGGAAACACCATATATTTT | CASSLDRPGSGNTIYF
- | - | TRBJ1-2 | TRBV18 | TGTGCCAGCTCACCGGGGGGAGTCCCTAACTATGGCTACACCTTC | CASSPGGVPNYGYTF
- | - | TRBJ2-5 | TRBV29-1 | TGCAGCGTTAGCCAAGCGGGCCTCCAAGAGACCCAGTACTTC | CSVSQAGLQETQYF
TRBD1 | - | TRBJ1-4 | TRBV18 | TGTGCCAGCTCACCACCCGACAGGGTGGGTGAAAAACTGTTTTTT | CASSPPDRVGEKLFF
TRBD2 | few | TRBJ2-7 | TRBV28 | TGTGCCAGCAGTACCCGGACTAGCGGGAGGGAAAGGGAGCAGTACTTC | CASSTRTSGREREQYF
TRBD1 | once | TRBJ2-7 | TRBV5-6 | TGTGCCAGCAGCTTGGGACAGGGGGCCCACGAGCAGTACTTC | CASSLGQGAHEQYF
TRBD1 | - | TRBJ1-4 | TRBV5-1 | TGCGCCAGCAGTTCCGGGACAGAGAATGAAAAACTGTTTTTT | CASSSGTENEKLFF
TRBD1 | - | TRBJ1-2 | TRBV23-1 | TGCGCCAGCAGTCAGGCAGGGGGCGGCTACACCTTC | CASSQAGGGYTF
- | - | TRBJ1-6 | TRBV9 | TGTGCCAGCAGGGTCGGTAGTGGGGCGATTAATTCACCCCTCCACTTT | CASRVGSGAINSPLHF
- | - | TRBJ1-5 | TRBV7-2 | TGTGCCAGCAGCTTAGCCGGGGTGAGCAATCAGCCCCAGCATTTT | CASSLAGVSNQPQHF
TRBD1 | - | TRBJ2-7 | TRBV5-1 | TGCGCCAGCAGCCTTCGTGGACAGGAATTCTCCTACGAGCAGTACTTC | CASSLRGQEFSYEQYF
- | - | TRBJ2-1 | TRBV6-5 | TGTGCCAGCAGCCTAGCCTCCTCCTCCTACAATGAGCAGTTCTTC | CASSLASSSYNEQFF
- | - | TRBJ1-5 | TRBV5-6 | TGTGCCAGCAGCTTGGCGGGGATGGGTGGCAATCAGCCCCAGCATTTT | CASSLAGMGGNQPQHF
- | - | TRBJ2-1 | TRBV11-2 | TGTGCCAGCAGCGAATACCCCCCCGGGATGAGCTCCTACAATGAGCAGTTCTTC | CASSEYPPGMSSYNEQFF
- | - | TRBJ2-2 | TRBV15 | TGTGCCACCAGCAGAGCCGCCGTCCACAGAGCTAACACCGGGGAGCTGTTTTTT | CATSRAAVHRANTGELFF
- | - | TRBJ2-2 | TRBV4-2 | TGTGCCAGCAGCCCCGGGACTTCCACCGGGGAGCTGTTTTTT | CASSPGTSTGELFF
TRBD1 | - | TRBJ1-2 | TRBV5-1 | TGCGCCAGCAGCCCAGGACAGGGGAAAATAGGTGGCTACACCTTC | CASSPGQGKIGGYTF
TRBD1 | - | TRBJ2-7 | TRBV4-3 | TGCGCCAGCAGCCAAGAGAGGGGGCGAATCTACGAGCAGTACTTC | CASSQERGRIYEQYF
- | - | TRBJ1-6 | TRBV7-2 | TGTGCCAGCAGCTTTCGGGGGTATAATTCACCCCTCCACTTT | CASSFRGYNSPLHF
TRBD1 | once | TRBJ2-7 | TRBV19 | TGTGCCAGTAGTCTTGACAGGGGCAACGAGCAGTACTTC | CASSLDRGNEQYF
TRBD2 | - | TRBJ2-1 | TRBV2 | TGTGCCAGCAGTGAGTCCGGGGGGGGCTCCTACAATGAGCAGTTCTTC | CASSESGGGSYNEQFF
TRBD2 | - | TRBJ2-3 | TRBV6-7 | TGTGCCAGCAGTTACCCGACTAGCGGGGTCACAGATACGCAGTATTTT | CASSYPTSGVTDTQYF
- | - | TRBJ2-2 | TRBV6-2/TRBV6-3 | TGTGCCAGCAGCCCCCCCAAGGGGAAAACCGGGGAGCTGTTTTTT | CASSPPKGKTGELFF
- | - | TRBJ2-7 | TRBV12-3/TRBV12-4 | TGTGCCAGCAGGACTACAGCGGCCTACGAGCAGTACTTC | CASRTTAAYEQYF
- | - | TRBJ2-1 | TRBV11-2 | TGTGCCAGCAGTCAACATGGGGGGGCGCTTTCGAATGAGCAGTTCTTC | CASSQHGGALSNEQFF
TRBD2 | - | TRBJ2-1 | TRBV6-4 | TGTGCCAGCAGTGACATGGCTAGCGGGGCCAATGAGCAGTTCTTC | CASSDMASGANEQFF
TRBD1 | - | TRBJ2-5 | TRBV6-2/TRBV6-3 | TGTGCCAGCAGTTTACAAGGGGGACAGGGTGGGGCCCAGTACTTC | CASSLQGGQGGAQYF